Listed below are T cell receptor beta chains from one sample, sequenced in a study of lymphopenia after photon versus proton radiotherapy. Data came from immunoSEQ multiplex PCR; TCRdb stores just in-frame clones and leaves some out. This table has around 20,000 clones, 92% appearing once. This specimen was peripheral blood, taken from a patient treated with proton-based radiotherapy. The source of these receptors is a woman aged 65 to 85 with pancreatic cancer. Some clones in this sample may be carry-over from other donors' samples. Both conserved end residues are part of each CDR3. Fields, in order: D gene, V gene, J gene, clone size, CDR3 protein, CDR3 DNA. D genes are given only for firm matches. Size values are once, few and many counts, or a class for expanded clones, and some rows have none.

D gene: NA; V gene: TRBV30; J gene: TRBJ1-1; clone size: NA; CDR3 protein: CAWRGFMNTEAFF; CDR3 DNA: TGTGCCTGGAGAGGGTTCATGAACACTGAAGCTTTCTTT
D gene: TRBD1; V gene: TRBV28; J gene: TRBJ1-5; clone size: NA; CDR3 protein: CASSLDRVNRPQHF; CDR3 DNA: TGTGCCAGCAGTTTAGACAGGGTAAATCGGCCCCAGCATTTT
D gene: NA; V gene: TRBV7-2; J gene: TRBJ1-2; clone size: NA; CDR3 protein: CASSIRQEGECTF; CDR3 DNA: TGTGCCAGCAGCATTCGACAGGAGGGGGAGTGCACCTTC
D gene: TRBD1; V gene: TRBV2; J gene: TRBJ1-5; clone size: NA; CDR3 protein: CASSVHGTGMNQPQHF; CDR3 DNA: TGTGCCAGCAGTGTCCACGGGACAGGGATGAATCAGCCCCAGCATTTT
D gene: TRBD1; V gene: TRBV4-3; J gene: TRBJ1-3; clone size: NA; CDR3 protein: CASSQATGYSGNTIYF; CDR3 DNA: TGCGCCAGCAGCCAAGCGACAGGGTACTCTGGAAACACCATATATTTT
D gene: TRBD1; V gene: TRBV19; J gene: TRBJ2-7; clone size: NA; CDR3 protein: CASSIKAGGIYEQYF; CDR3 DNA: TGTGCCAGTAGTATTAAAGCAGGGGGCATATACGAGCAGTACTTC
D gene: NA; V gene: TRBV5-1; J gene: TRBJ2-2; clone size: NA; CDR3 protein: CASAEGGELFF; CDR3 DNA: TGCGCCAGCGCCGAGGGTGGGGAGCTGTTTTTT
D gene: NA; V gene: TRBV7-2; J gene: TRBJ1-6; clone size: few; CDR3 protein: CASSLEGRSYNSPLHF; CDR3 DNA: TGTGCCAGCAGCTTAGAGGGACGTTCGTATAATTCACCCCTCCACTTT
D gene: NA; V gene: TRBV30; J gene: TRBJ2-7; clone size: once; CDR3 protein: CAWSIGPEEQYF; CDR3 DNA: TGTGCCTGGAGTATTGGGCCGGAGGAGCAGTACTTC
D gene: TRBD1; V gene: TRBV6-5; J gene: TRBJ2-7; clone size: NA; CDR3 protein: CASGRDRGRHEQYF; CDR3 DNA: TGTGCCAGCGGTAGGGACAGGGGTCGCCACGAGCAGTACTTC
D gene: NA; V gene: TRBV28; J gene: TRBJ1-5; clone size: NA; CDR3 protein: CASSFPMGNQPQHF; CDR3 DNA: TGTGCCAGCAGTTTCCCTATGGGCAATCAGCCCCAGCATTTT
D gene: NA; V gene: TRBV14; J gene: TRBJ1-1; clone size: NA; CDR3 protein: CASSLQVNTEAFF; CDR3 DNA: TGTGCCAGCAGCCTACAAGTGAACACTGAAGCTTTCTTT
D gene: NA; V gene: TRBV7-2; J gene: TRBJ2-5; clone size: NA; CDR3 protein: CASSQSALETQYF; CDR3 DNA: TGTGCCAGCAGCCAATCCGCTTTGGAGACCCAGTACTTC
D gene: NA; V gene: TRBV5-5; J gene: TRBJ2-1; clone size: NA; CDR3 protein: CASSLSPAGEQFF; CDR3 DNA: TGTGCCAGCAGCTTAAGCCCCGCCGGTGAGCAGTTCTTC
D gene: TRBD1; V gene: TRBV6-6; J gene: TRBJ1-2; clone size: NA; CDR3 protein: CASSYSRGQSYGYTF; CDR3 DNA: TGTGCCAGCAGTTACTCTCGGGGACAGTCCTATGGCTACACCTTC
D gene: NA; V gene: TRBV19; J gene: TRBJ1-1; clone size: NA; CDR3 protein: CASSTQAGAGTEAFF; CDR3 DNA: TGTGCCAGTAGTACCCAAGCGGGGGCCGGGACTGAAGCTTTCTTT
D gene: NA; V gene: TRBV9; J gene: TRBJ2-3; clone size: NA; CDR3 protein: CASSLLDSPRDTQYF; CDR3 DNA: TGTGCCAGCAGCCTCCTGGACTCACCTCGGGATACGCAGTATTTT
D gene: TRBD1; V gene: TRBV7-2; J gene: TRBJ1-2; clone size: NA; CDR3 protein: CASSPRDSEAAHTF; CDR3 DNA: TGTGCCAGCAGCCCCCGGGACAGCGAGGCCGCCCACACCTTC
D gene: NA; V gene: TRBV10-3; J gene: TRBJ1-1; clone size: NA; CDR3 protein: CAISDFDGTGAFF; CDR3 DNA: TGTGCCATCAGTGACTTCGACGGGACGGGGGCTTTCTTT
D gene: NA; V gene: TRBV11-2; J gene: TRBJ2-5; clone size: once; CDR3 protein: CASSWRDLGQETQYF; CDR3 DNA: TGTGCCAGCAGCTGGAGGGATTTAGGACAAGAGACCCAGTACTTC